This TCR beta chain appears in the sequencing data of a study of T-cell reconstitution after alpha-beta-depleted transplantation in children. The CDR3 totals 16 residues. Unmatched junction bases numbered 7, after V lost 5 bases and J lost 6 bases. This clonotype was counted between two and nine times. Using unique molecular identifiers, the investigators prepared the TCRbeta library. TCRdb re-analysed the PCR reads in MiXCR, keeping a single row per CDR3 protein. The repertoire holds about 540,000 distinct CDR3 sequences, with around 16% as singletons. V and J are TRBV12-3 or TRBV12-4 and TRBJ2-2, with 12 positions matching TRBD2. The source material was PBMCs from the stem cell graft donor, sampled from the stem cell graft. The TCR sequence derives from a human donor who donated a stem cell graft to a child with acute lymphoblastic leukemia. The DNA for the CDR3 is TGTGCCAGCAGTCCTTTGACTAGCGGGAGTCCCGGGGAGCTGTTTTTT. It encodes CASSPLTSGSPGELFF.